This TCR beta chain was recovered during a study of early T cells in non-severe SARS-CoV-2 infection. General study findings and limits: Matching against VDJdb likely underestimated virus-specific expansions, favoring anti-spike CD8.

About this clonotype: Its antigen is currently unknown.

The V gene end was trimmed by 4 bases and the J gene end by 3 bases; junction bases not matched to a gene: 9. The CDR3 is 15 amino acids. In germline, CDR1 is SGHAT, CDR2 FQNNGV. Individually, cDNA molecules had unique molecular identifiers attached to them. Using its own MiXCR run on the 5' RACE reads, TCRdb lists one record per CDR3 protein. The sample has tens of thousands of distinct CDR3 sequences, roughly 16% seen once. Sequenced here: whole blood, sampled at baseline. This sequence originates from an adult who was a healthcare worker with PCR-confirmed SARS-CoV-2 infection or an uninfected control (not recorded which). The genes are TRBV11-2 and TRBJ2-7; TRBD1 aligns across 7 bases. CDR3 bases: TGTGCCAGCAGCTCGACCGGGACAGTGCACTACGAGCAGTACTTC. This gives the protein CASSSTGTVHYEQYF.